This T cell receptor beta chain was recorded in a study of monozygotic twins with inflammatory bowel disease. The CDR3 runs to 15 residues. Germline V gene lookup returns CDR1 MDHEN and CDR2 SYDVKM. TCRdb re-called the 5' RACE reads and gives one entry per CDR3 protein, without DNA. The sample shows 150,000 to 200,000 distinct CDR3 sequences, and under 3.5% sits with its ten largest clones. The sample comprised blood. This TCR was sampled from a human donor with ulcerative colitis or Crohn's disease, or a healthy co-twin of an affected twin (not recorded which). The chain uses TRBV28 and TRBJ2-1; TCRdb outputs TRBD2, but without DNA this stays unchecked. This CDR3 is CASSPTSGLYNEQFF.